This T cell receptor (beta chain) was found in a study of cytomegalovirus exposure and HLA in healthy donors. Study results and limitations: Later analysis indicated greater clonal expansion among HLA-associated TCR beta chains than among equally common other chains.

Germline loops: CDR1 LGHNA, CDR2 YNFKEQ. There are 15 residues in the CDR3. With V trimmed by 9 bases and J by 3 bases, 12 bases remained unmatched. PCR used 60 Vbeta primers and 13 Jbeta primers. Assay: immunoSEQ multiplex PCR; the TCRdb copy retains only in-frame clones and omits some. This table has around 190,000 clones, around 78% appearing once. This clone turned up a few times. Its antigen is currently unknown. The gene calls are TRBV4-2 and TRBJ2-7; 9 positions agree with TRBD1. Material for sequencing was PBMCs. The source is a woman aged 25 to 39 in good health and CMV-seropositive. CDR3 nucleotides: TGTGCCAGTAGGTACGCGGACAGGGGATTCTACGAGCAGTACTTC. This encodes CASRYADRGFYEQYF.